The T cell receptor (beta chain) described here comes from a study of blood T cell repertoires in COVID-19. At the level of the study: PBMCs, B-cell-depleted T cells, or T cells provided the cDNA or gDNA that made up the material.

Assay used: immunoSEQ multiplex PCR; TCRdb lists only in-frame clones, some missing. Of more than 65,000 clones listed, roughly 80% are singletons. The CDR3 consists of 13 residues. The germline CDR1 and CDR2 sequences are SNHLY and FYNNEI. The V end was cut by 6 bases, the J end by 3 bases, with 12 bases between. The origin of this receptor is a woman in her 70s with acute or convalescent COVID-19. Sequencing used peripheral blood. The gene calls are TRBV2 and TRBJ2-7, with TRBD2 as a possible D gene (6 bases). The DNA of the CDR3 is TGTGCCAGCAGAGGGGACTCTTACTACGAGCAGTACTTC. Encoded protein: CASRGDSYYEQYF.